These 4 T cell receptor beta chains were all obtained from the same sample, sequenced in a study of T cells in Graves' hyperthyroidism and ophthalmopathy. TCR beta CDR3 regions were amplified from RNA. TCR CDR3 underwent first-round RT-PCR with the HTBI primer set. TCRdb recomputed calls from the multiplex PCR reads with MiXCR, one row per CDR3 protein. The table records over 700,000 distinct CDR3 sequences, 35% of them present only once. The sequencing input was blood. The receptor set was obtained from a woman in her thirties or forties with Graves' hyperthyroidism.

This clonotype was detected only once. One end of the junction is discordant with germline, which a read error may explain. J is TRBJ2-5 and V is TRBV5-5, with 8 bases fitting TRBD2. This CDR3 is 16 amino acids long. Germline V gene data show CDR1 as SGHKS and CDR2 as YYEKEE (reference sequence). The CDR3: CAGSLEYSGVGETQYF. The CDR3 coding sequence is TGTGCCGGCAGCTTGGAATATAGCGGGGTAGGCGAGACCCAGTACTTC.

In the case of this clonotype: It is likely a read error, because the conserved phenylalanine at the end of the CDR3 is missing. The CDR3 protein is CSAGTMNTEAFS. As DNA, the CDR3 is TGCAGCGCAGGGACCATGAACACTGAAGCTTTCTCT. The gene calls are TRBV29-1 and TRBJ1-1; D possibly corresponds to TRBD1 (5 bases). The CDR3 contains 12 residues. The V and J ends lost 7 bases and 0 bases respectively, with 9 bases between them. In germline, CDR1 is SQVTM, CDR2 ANQGSEA.

V gene TRBV10-3 combines with J gene TRBJ2-6, with a weak D call TRBD1 (6 bases). V was shortened by 10 bases and J by 5 bases, with 15 bases between the two germline ends. This CDR3 region has 14 residues. Looked up from germline, CDR1 is ENHRY and CDR2 is SYGVKD. The CDR3 region is CATGARDRANVLTF. In DNA, the CDR3 is TGTGCCACTGGGGCTAGGGACAGGGCCAACGTCCTGACTTTC.

This clonotype showed up just a few times. The rearrangement joins TRBV5-1 to TRBJ2-5, with D perhaps matching TRBD1 (6 bases). CDR1 is SGHRS, CDR2 YFSETQ, per germline. V dropped 0 bases and J dropped 1 base, with 16 bases sitting between them. The CDR3 totals 17 residues. The CDR3 nucleotides are TGCGCCAGCAGCTTGGCCCTCCTAACAGGGACCCAAGAGACCCAGTACTTC. This gives the protein CASSLALLTGTQETQYF.